This is a list of T cell receptor beta chains from one sample in a study of blood T cell repertoires in COVID-19. Repertoires were generated with immunoSEQ multiplex PCR, while TCRdb's copy carries only in-frame clones and drops some. The sample has about 150,000 clones, roughly 87% seen once. The sequenced sample consisted of PBMCs or T cells enriched from blood (not recorded which). The receptors were gathered from a woman in her thirties or forties who had been exposed to COVID-19. The CDR3 runs from the conserved cysteine through the conserved F or W. The order of the fields is clone size, V gene, J gene, D gene, CDR3 DNA, CDR3 protein. The D gene is left open where the match is weak. A clone size is listed for some rows: how often the clone was seen (once, few, many), or a class if it is expanded.

NA	TRBV19	TRBJ2-6	NA	TGTGCCAGTAGTATGGGGCCTATCTCTGGGGCCAACGTCCTGACTTTC	CASSMGPISGANVLTF
once	TRBV4-1	TRBJ2-2	NA	TGCGCCAGCAGCCAAGAATTCGGGGGGCTAATCGCGAACACCGGGGAGCTGTTTTTT	CASSQEFGGLIANTGELFF
NA	TRBV19	TRBJ2-7	TRBD2	TGTGCCAGTAGTATAGCGGGGGGCTCCTACGAGCAGTACTTC	CASSIAGGSYEQYF
NA	TRBV15	TRBJ1-5	NA	TGTGCCACCAGCAGAGTATCAGGTAACCAGCCCCAGCATTTT	CATSRVSGNQPQHF
NA	TRBV11-2	TRBJ2-5	TRBD1	TGTGCCAGCAGCTTTGATCCGGGACAGGAGACCCAGTACTTC	CASSFDPGQETQYF
NA	TRBV11-3	TRBJ2-3	TRBD2	TGTGCCAGCAGCTCCGGGACTAGCGGGGTAACAGATACGCAGTATTTT	CASSSGTSGVTDTQYF
NA	TRBV5-8	TRBJ2-7	NA	TGTGCCAGCATAAGACCAGGGCAAGTCTACGAGCAGTACTTC	CASIRPGQVYEQYF
NA	TRBV7-2	TRBJ2-7	NA	TGTGCCAGCAGCTTAGGGCCCTCGCCATCCTACGAGCAGTACTTC	CASSLGPSPSYEQYF
few	TRBV5-1	TRBJ1-6	TRBD1	TGCGCCAGCAGCTGGGAACAGGGGTATAATTCACCCCTCCACTTT	CASSWEQGYNSPLHF
NA	TRBV28	TRBJ2-7	NA	TGTGCCAGCAGCCCAACGGTCAGGGCGGGGGAGCAGTACTTC	CASSPTVRAGEQYF
NA	TRBV29-1	TRBJ1-1	NA	TGCAGCGTTGCGCTTTTCGTAGCTGAAGCTTTCTTT	CSVALFVAEAFF
NA	TRBV29-1	TRBJ1-2	TRBD1	TGCAGCGTTGCAGGGGGCTATGGCTACACCTTC	CSVAGGYGYTF
NA	TRBV15	TRBJ2-7	TRBD1	TGTGCCACCAGCAGGAACAGGGGAGCCTACGAGCAGTACTTC	CATSRNRGAYEQYF
NA	TRBV28	TRBJ1-1	NA	TGTGCCAGCGGTATTCAGGCATACGCCGAAGCTTTCTTT	CASGIQAYAEAFF
NA	TRBV10-1	TRBJ2-7	TRBD2	TGCGCCAGCAGAGGGGATGGGGGGGGGACTAGCTCCTACGAGCAGTACTTC	CASRGDGGGTSSYEQYF
few	TRBV14	TRBJ2-1	NA	TGTGCCAGCAGCCAAGATTTAGTACTCGGTGAGCAGTTCTTC	CASSQDLVLGEQFF
NA	TRBV20-1	TRBJ2-1	NA	TGCAGTGCTAGTTGGGGGGAGGTAGGGAATGAGCAGTTCTTC	CSASWGEVGNEQFF
NA	TRBV24-1	TRBJ2-2	TRBD1	TGTGCCACCAGGGACAGGGCCGCCGGGGAGCTGTTTTTT	CATRDRAAGELFF
NA	TRBV4-1	TRBJ2-2	TRBD2	TGCGCCAGCAGCCATTACCAGCGGGGAAGAAACACCGGGGAGCTGTTTTTT	CASSHYQRGRNTGELFF
NA	TRBV7-8	TRBJ1-3	TRBD1	TGTGCCAGCAGCTTAGTGACCGGGACAGCTGGAAACACCATATATTTT	CASSLVTGTAGNTIYF
NA	TRBV2	TRBJ1-6	TRBD1	TGTGCCAGCAGAGTGACAGGGGTAAATTCACCCCTCCACTTT	CASRVTGVNSPLHF
few	TRBV29-1	TRBJ2-1	TRBD2	TGCAGCGTTGAGGGGACTAGCGGGAGTTCCAGCTCCTACAATGAGCAGTTCTTC	CSVEGTSGSSSSYNEQFF
NA	TRBV4-3	TRBJ2-1	NA	TGCGCCAGCAGCCAAGCCGGGACTCCCGCCAATGAGCAGTTCTTC	CASSQAGTPANEQFF
NA	TRBV28	TRBJ2-5	TRBD1	TGTGCCAGCAGTTGGGACAGCGCCCAAGAGACCCAGTACTTC	CASSWDSAQETQYF
NA	TRBV6-2/TRBV6-3	TRBJ2-7	TRBD1	TGTGCCAGCAGTTACGCATCCACAGGGGTAAGGGACTACGAGCAGTACTTC	CASSYASTGVRDYEQYF
NA	TRBV11-2	TRBJ2-1	TRBD2	TGTGCCAGCACAGTGGGGAGGGGATACAATGAGCAGTTCTTC	CASTVGRGYNEQFF
NA	TRBV7-2	TRBJ2-1	TRBD2	TGTGCCAGCAGCTTACTTTCTACTAGCGGGGAGGTCAGGGAGCAGTTCTTC	CASSLLSTSGEVREQFF
NA	TRBV5-6	TRBJ2-5	TRBD2	TGTGCCAGCAGCCTACTTGGGACTAGAGTTGAGACCCAGTACTTC	CASSLLGTRVETQYF
NA	TRBV11-3	TRBJ2-1	TRBD2	TGTGCCAGCAGCAAGAGGACTAGCGGGGGAGACAATGAGCAGTTCTTC	CASSKRTSGGDNEQFF
NA	TRBV5-1	TRBJ1-5	NA	TGCGCCAGCAGCCCGGGAGGGGGCAATCAGCCCCAGCATTTT	CASSPGGGNQPQHF
few	TRBV29-1	TRBJ2-2	NA	TGCAGCGTTTCTAGGGGGACCGGGGAGCTGTTTTTT	CSVSRGTGELFF
few	TRBV19	TRBJ1-3	TRBD1	TGTGCCAGTAGTGTCCGACAGGGCTCTGGAAACACCATATATTTT	CASSVRQGSGNTIYF
NA	TRBV7-9	TRBJ2-7	TRBD1	TGTGCCAGCAGCTCGACAGGGGCGCAGTCCTACGAGCAGTACTTC	CASSSTGAQSYEQYF
NA	TRBV7-3	TRBJ2-1	TRBD2	TGTGCCAGCAGCTTATTCGGGGGGTCTTACAATGAGCAGTTCTTC	CASSLFGGSYNEQFF
NA	TRBV10-2	TRBJ2-7	TRBD2	TGCGCCAGCAGTGGGTCCGGGAGGGACGAGCAGTACTTC	CASSGSGRDEQYF
once	TRBV29-1	TRBJ2-1	NA	TGCAGCCCTAGGATCCTCTCCTACAATGAGCAGTTCTTC	CSPRILSYNEQFF